What follows are 22 T cell receptor beta chains derived from one specimen sequenced in a study of cytomegalovirus exposure and HLA in healthy donors. TCRdb's copy holds only in-frame clones and misses some; the assay was immunoSEQ multiplex PCR. Among 200,000 to 250,000 clones listed, 70% to 90% were seen once. Sequencing was done on a sample of PBMCs. Every receptor here comes from a woman between 18 and 29 years old in good health and CMV-seronegative.

This clone came up once. The chain joins TRBV9 to TRBJ2-1, with TRBD2 matching over 10 bases. The V segment lost 0 bases and the J segment 8 bases; nucleotides outside the gene matches: 8. CDR1 is SGDLS and CDR2 is YYNGEE in the germline V gene. CDR3 length: 16 amino acids. The CDR3 protein is CASSVAQREGRDEQFF. CDR3 coding DNA: TGTGCCAGCAGCGTAGCCCAGCGGGAGGGCCGCGATGAGCAGTTCTTC.

The gene calls are TRBV28 and TRBJ2-3; 14 nucleotides align to TRBD2. This CDR3 contains 18 residues. CDR1 is MDHEN and CDR2 is SYDVKM in the germline V gene. J gave up 9 bases and V 2 bases, and 13 bases lay outside the gene matches. This CDR3 is CASSLAVGLAGGRGTQYF. DNA of the CDR3: TGTGCCAGCAGTTTAGCAGTCGGACTAGCGGGAGGTAGAGGGACGCAGTATTTT.

This sequence joins TRBV6-1 and TRBJ2-7, with 11 nucleotides matching TRBD2. This CDR3 comprises 15 residues. The ends lost 8 bases at V and 7 bases at J; junction bases unmatched: 13. Germline V lookup: CDR1 MNHNS, CDR2 SASEGT. In nucleotides, the CDR3 is TGTGCCAGCGATGGAATAGCGGGAGGGAGTCTGGAGCAGTACTTC. Encoded protein: CASDGIAGGSLEQYF.

The chain is built from TRBV28 and TRBJ2-3; TRBD1 might be the D (6 bases). Per germline, CDR1 MDHEN and CDR2 SYDVKM. The CDR3 spans 15 residues. Trimming pared 3 bases from V and 6 bases from J, leaving 16 bases between. In DNA, the CDR3 is TGTGCCAGCAGTTTGGGGGCGGCTCATTCCGATACGCAGTATTTT. This encodes CASSLGAAHSDTQYF.

The rearrangement joins TRBV5-6 to TRBJ2-7; 10 nucleotides agree with TRBD2. The germline V gene has CDR1 SGHDT and CDR2 YYEEEE. CDR3 length: 15 residues. The V gene end was trimmed by 0 bases and the J gene end by 3 bases; junction bases not matched to a gene: 3. CDR3 nucleotides: TGTGCCAGCAGCTTGGAACTAGCGGGAAACTACGAGCAGTACTTC. This gives the protein CASSLELAGNYEQYF.

The chain links TRBV28 to TRBJ2-1, with a tentative D call TRBD1 (8 bases). With 5 bases removed from V and 6 bases from J, the gap between germline ends came to 17 bases. This CDR3 is built from 15 residues. CDR1 and CDR2 from the germline V gene are MDHEN and SYDVKM. The CDR3 sequence is CASSRINRGGNEQFF. CDR3 in DNA: TGTGCCAGCAGTCGGATTAACAGGGGGGGCAATGAGCAGTTCTTC.

V and J are TRBV2 and TRBJ2-7, with D hard to call. V was pared by 5 bases and J by 3 bases, with 5 bases between. The CDR3 totals 11 residues. Germline assignment: CDR1 SNHLY and CDR2 FYNNEI. The CDR3 spells CASSRDYEQYF. The CDR3 coding sequence is TGTGCCAGCAGTAGAGACTACGAGCAGTACTTC.

A single count supports this clone. The V call is TRBV10-2, the J call TRBJ1-5; D possibly corresponds to TRBD1 (5 bases). V shed 6 bases and J shed 4 bases, with 10 bases lying between them. This CDR3 is built from 13 residues. Germline CDR1 is WSHSY and CDR2 is SAAADI. CDR3: CASRTEENQPQHF. CDR3 nucleotide sequence: TGCGCCAGCAGGACAGAGGAGAATCAGCCCCAGCATTTT.

This chain uses TRBV4-2 with TRBJ2-1; a possible D gene is TRBD2 (6 bases). V was shortened by 0 bases and J by 3 bases, with 15 bases between the two germline ends. The CDR3 consists of 17 residues. Germline V gene data show CDR1 as LGHNA and CDR2 as YNFKEQ. The CDR3 here is CASSQESAGFLYNEQFF. Here the CDR3 DNA reads TGTGCCAGCAGCCAAGAGTCGGCGGGGTTTCTCTACAATGAGCAGTTCTTC.

The rearrangement joins TRBV30 to TRBJ2-7, with a weak D call TRBD2 (5 bases). Germline CDR1 is GTSNPN and CDR2 is SVGIG (reference sequence). V lost 0 bases and J 2 bases, leaving 11 bases between the germline ends. CDR3 size: 14 residues. The CDR3 loop reads CAWSVQLGTYEQYF. Written as DNA, the CDR3 is TGTGCCTGGAGTGTACAACTAGGGACCTACGAGCAGTACTTC.

This sequence joins TRBV29-1 and TRBJ2-7; D ambiguous. The CDR3 length is 12 residues. Germline CDR1 and CDR2: SQVTM and ANQGSEA. Trimming removed 6 bases at V and 0 bases at J, with 9 bases between. In nucleotides, the CDR3 is TGCAGCGTCAGCGCTAGCTCCTACGAGCAGTACTTC. It encodes CSVSASSYEQYF.

The chain uses TRBV7-8 and TRBJ2-1, with TRBD2 identical over 8 bases. Trimming took 3 bases from V and 3 from J; bases not matched to a gene: 7. Germline values: CDR1 SGHVS, CDR2 FQNEAQ. This CDR3 has 16 residues. This CDR3 reads CASSLSGSPRYNEQFF. Here the CDR3 DNA reads TGTGCCAGCAGCTTGAGCGGGAGCCCTCGCTACAATGAGCAGTTCTTC.

As for this clone: The sample contains more than one DNA sequence encoding this CDR3. The V and J genes are TRBV9 and TRBJ2-5; 11 nucleotides align to TRBD2. The V gene end was trimmed by 0 bases and the J gene end by 5 bases; junction bases not matched to a gene: 3. Germline CDR1 and CDR2: SGDLS and YYNGEE. The CDR3 runs 15 residues. The chain's CDR3 is CASSVGLAGRETQYF. The CDR3 DNA reads TGTGCCAGCAGCGTAGGACTAGCGGGACGGGAGACCCAGTACTTC.

The chain employs TRBV28 and TRBJ1-4; D possibly corresponds to TRBD1 (5 bases). Germline CDR1 MDHEN, CDR2 SYDVKM. The CDR3 consists of 14 residues. Trimming pared 3 bases from V and 11 bases from J, leaving 16 bases between. CDR3 in DNA: TGTGCCAGCAGTTTGGGACTGGGGGGATGGAAACTGTTTTTT. It yields the protein CASSLGLGGWKLFF. Full variable domain (missing parts from reference TRBV28 and TRBJ1-4): DVKVTQSSRYLVKRTGEKVFLECVQDMDHENMFWYRQDPGLGLRLIYFSYDVKMKEKGDIPEGYSVSREKKERFSLILESASTNQTSMYLCASSLGLGGWKLFFGSGTQLSVL.

The rearrangement joins TRBV7-8 to TRBJ2-1; D is unclear. The CDR3 covers 15 residues. Trimming left V 4 bases short and J 5 bases short, with 15 bases between. Germline CDR1 and CDR2: SGHVS and FQNEAQ. The CDR3 loop reads CASSSTGPANNEQFF. For the CDR3, the DNA is TGTGCCAGCAGCTCCACTGGGCCGGCGAACAATGAGCAGTTCTTC.

The chain carries TRBV18 and TRBJ2-7, with TRBD2 matching over 8 bases. The germline CDR1 and CDR2 sequences are KGHSH and LQKENI. V lost 0 bases to trimming and J lost 2 bases; unmatched junction nucleotides: 9. This CDR3 has 17 residues. The CDR3 sequence: CASSPPKVVAGTYEQYF. In DNA, the CDR3 is TGTGCCAGCTCACCACCCAAGGTGGTAGCGGGAACCTACGAGCAGTACTTC.

The chain has TRBV27 and TRBJ1-3; no firm D call. Germline lookup yields CDR1 MNHEY and CDR2 SMNVEV (reference sequence). V was clipped by 5 bases and J by 1 base, with 9 bases between them. The CDR3 runs 14 residues. DNA of the CDR3: TGTGCCAGCAGTCTAGCAGGATCTGGAAACACCATATATTTT. Its protein is CASSLAGSGNTIYF.

The genes are TRBV7-2 and TRBJ1-1; D call uncertain. V shed 3 bases and J shed 6 bases, with 11 bases lying between them. CDR1 is SGHTA, CDR2 FQGNSA, per germline. The CDR3 extends over 13 amino acids. The DNA for the CDR3 is TGTGCCAGCAGCTTTGGAGTGTGGGCTGAAGCTTTCTTT. Translated: CASSFGVWAEAFF.

This clone was recorded only once. V usage is TRBV18 and J usage is TRBJ2-3, with D possibly TRBD2 on 5 matching bases. Germline CDR1 reads KGHSH; CDR2 reads LQKENI. V shed 0 bases and J shed 0 bases, with 10 bases lying between them. The CDR3 is 16 amino acids. The DNA for the CDR3 is TGTGCCAGCTCACCACCATCGGGGATCAGCACAGATACGCAGTATTTT. Amino acid sequence: CASSPPSGISTDTQYF.

The table lists this clone with a count of one. The chain carries TRBV28 and TRBJ2-5; 10 bases line up with TRBD1. The V gene's germline CDR1 is MDHEN and CDR2 SYDVKM. With V trimmed by 2 bases and J by 2 bases, 2 bases remained unmatched. The CDR3 is made up of 15 amino acids. CDR3 region: CASSLPGQGQETQYF. Written as DNA, the CDR3 is TGTGCCAGCAGTTTACCGGGACAGGGGCAAGAGACCCAGTACTTC.

CDR3 protein: CASSPSPGQGFEKLFF. CDR3 coding DNA: TGTGCCAGCAGCCCTAGCCCGGGACAGGGCTTTGAAAAACTGTTTTTT. The J gene is TRBJ1-4, the V gene TRBV28; 9 bases fit TRBD1. The CDR3 covers 16 residues. CDR1 MDHEN and CDR2 SYDVKM come from the germline V gene. The V and J ends lost 6 bases and 7 bases, in that order; junction bases with no gene match: 12.

This chain uses TRBV6-5 with TRBJ1-2; 8 bases are shared with TRBD1. Trimming at V came to 0 bases and at J to 7 bases, leaving 4 bases not matched to a gene. Germline V CDR1 and CDR2: MNHEY, SVGAGI. The CDR3 is made up of 14 amino acids. The CDR3 here is CASSYSTGDRGYTF. CDR3 sequence (DNA): TGTGCCAGCAGTTACTCGACAGGGGATCGTGGCTACACCTTC.